This TCR beta chain came from a study of T cell changes during pregnancy in multiple sclerosis. Clones were sequenced by immunoSEQ multiplex PCR, and TCRdb holds only the in-frame ones, with some missing. The repertoire holds 45,000 to 60,000 clones, with 91% as singletons. V lost 1 base, J lost 4 bases, and 7 bases lay in between. Germline V gives CDR1 MNHNS, CDR2 SASEGT. CDR3 length: 13 residues. The receptor's source is a female donor in good health, enrolled as a control in a pregnancy study. Here the sequenced sample was peripheral blood, taken after pregnancy. The chain joins TRBV6-1 to TRBJ1-2; tentative D call: TRBD1 (5 bases). In DNA form, the CDR3 reads TGTGCCAGCAGTGAAGTGGGGGGCTATGGCTACACCTTC. It codes for CASSEVGGYGYTF.